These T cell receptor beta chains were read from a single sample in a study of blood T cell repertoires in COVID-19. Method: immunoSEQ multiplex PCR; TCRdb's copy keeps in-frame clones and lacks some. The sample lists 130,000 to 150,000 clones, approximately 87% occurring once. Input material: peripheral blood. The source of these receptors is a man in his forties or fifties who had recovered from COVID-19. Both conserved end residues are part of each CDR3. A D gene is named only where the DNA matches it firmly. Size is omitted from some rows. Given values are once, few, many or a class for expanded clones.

DNA: TGCAGCGCAGCCGGGACTAGCGGGGGGGCCTACGAGACCCAGTACTTC
CDR3: CSAAGTSGGAYETQYF
V: TRBV29-1
J: TRBJ2-5
D: TRBD2
size: NA

DNA: TGCGCCAGCAGCCAAGATCTAGTGGCACTGAGTAGCAATCAGCCCCAGCATTTT
CDR3: CASSQDLVALSSNQPQHF
V: TRBV4-3
J: TRBJ1-5
D: NA
size: NA

DNA: TGCGCCAGCAGCTTTGTAGCGGGGACAAGGGCCTACGAGCAGTACTTC
CDR3: CASSFVAGTRAYEQYF
V: TRBV5-1
J: TRBJ2-7
D: TRBD2
size: once

DNA: TGTGCCAGCAGGCTAATAACCGGAAACACCATATATTTT
CDR3: CASRLITGNTIYF
V: TRBV4-2
J: TRBJ1-3
D: NA
size: NA

DNA: TGTGCCAGCAGCAAAGTTGTAGAGGGACATACAGATACGCAGTATTTT
CDR3: CASSKVVEGHTDTQYF
V: TRBV21-1
J: TRBJ2-3
D: NA
size: NA

DNA: TGTGCCAGTAGCACACAGGGGGCTCTCCCCTACGAGCAGTACTTC
CDR3: CASSTQGALPYEQYF
V: TRBV19
J: TRBJ2-7
D: TRBD1
size: NA

DNA: TGTGCCAGCAGCCAAACTAGTTTCGAGCAGTACTTC
CDR3: CASSQTSFEQYF
V: TRBV3-1/TRBV3-2
J: TRBJ2-7
D: NA
size: NA

DNA: TGTGCCAGCAGTTCCCCGGGTCTCAGCTCCTACAATGAGCAGTTCTTC
CDR3: CASSSPGLSSYNEQFF
V: TRBV27
J: TRBJ2-1
D: NA
size: NA

DNA: TGTGCCAGCAGCTTAAGGTCCCAGGGGAACTATGGCTACACCTTC
CDR3: CASSLRSQGNYGYTF
V: TRBV13
J: TRBJ1-2
D: NA
size: NA

DNA: TGCAGCGTTGCCTGGGGAGATGACACTGAAGCTTTCTTT
CDR3: CSVAWGDDTEAFF
V: TRBV29-1
J: TRBJ1-1
D: NA
size: NA

DNA: TGTGCCAGCAGCTTACGGGGGGTTGGAGATACGCAGTATTTT
CDR3: CASSLRGVGDTQYF
V: TRBV7-2
J: TRBJ2-3
D: TRBD2
size: NA

DNA: TGTGCCAGTAGGGACAGGTACAATGAGCAGTTCTTC
CDR3: CASRDRYNEQFF
V: TRBV19
J: TRBJ2-1
D: TRBD1
size: NA

DNA: TGTGCCAGCAGCCTAACCGACAGGACCTACGAGCAGTACTTC
CDR3: CASSLTDRTYEQYF
V: TRBV11-1
J: TRBJ2-7
D: NA
size: NA

DNA: TGTGCCAGCAGCTTGGTAGTTGGTGAGCAGTTCTTC
CDR3: CASSLVVGEQFF
V: TRBV5-5
J: TRBJ2-1
D: NA
size: NA

DNA: TGTGCCAGCAGCTTAGTGGGACAGGGGGCCTCTAATGAAAAACTGTTTTTT
CDR3: CASSLVGQGASNEKLFF
V: TRBV9
J: TRBJ1-4
D: TRBD1
size: NA

DNA: TGTGCCACCCGACAGGGGCAACAGCCCCAGCATTTT
CDR3: CATRQGQQPQHF
V: TRBV6-5
J: TRBJ1-5
D: TRBD1
size: NA